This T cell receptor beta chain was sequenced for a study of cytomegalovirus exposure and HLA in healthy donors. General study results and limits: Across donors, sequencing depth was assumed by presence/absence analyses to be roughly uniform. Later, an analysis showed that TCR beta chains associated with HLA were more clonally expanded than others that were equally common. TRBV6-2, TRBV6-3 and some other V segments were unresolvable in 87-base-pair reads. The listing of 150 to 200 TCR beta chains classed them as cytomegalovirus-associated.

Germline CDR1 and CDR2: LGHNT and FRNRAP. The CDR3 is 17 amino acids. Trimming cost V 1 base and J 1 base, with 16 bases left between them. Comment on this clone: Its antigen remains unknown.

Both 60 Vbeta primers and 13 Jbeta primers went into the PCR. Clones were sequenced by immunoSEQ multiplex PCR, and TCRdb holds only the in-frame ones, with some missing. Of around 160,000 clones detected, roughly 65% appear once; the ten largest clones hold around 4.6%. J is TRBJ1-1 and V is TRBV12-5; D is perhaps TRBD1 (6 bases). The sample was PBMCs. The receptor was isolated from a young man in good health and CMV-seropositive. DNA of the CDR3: TGTGCTAGTGGTTTGGGGCCCAGGGGCCAGTGGAACACTGAAGCTTTCTTT. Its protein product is CASGLGPRGQWNTEAFF.